These 19 T cell receptor beta chains were all obtained from the same sample, sequenced in a study of blood T cell repertoires in COVID-19. TCRdb's copy holds only in-frame clones and misses some; the assay was immunoSEQ multiplex PCR. This table holds approximately 180,000 clones, 70% to 90% found once. Sequencing was carried out using peripheral blood. The receptors were gathered from a man in his 60s with acute or convalescent COVID-19.

The rearrangement links TRBV18 to TRBJ1-3, with 9 positions matching TRBD1. CDR1 KGHSH and CDR2 LQKENI come from the germline V gene. CDR3 length equals 16 residues. V shed 6 bases and J 0 bases; nucleotides not matched to a gene: 6. CDR3 in DNA: TGTGCCAGCTCGGAGACAGGGGGGAACTCTGGAAACACCATATATTTT. Translation: CASSETGGNSGNTIYF. The entire variable domain, with the rest obtained from reference TRBV18 and TRBJ1-3, is as follows: NAGVMQNPRHLVRRRGQEARLRCSPMKGHSHVYWYRQLPEEGLKFMVYLQKENIIDESGMPKERFSAEFPKEGPSILRIQQVVRGDSAAYFCASSETGGNSGNTIYFGEGSWLTVV.

This clone was counted ten times or more. The rearrangement joins TRBV6-2 or TRBV6-3 to TRBJ2-1, with D tentatively TRBD2 (6 bases). The CDR3 covers 16 residues. Germline CDR1 MNHEY, CDR2 SVGEGT. V lost 3 bases and J 0 bases, leaving 12 bases between the germline ends. The CDR3: CASSYGGSGSYNEQFF. CDR3 sequence (DNA): TGTGCCAGCAGTTATGGGGGGAGTGGCTCCTACAATGAGCAGTTCTTC.

The CDR3 DNA is TGTGCCAGCAGTACACGACTAGCGGGAGGCACCGGGGAGCTGTTTTTT. This translates into CASSTRLAGGTGELFF. The rearrangement links TRBV2 to TRBJ2-2, with 13 bases lining up with TRBD2. The CDR3 has 16 residues. Unmatched junction bases numbered 4, after V lost 5 bases and J lost 4 bases. The germline V gene has CDR1 SNHLY and CDR2 FYNNEI.

The gene calls are TRBV28 and TRBJ1-5; D is unresolved. V gave up 4 bases and J gave up 5 bases, with 6 bases separating them. The CDR3 contains 12 residues. Germline CDR1 MDHEN, CDR2 SYDVKM. The CDR3 bases are TGTGCCAGCAGTTCCCTTGATCAGCCCCAGCATTTT. Translation: CASSSLDQPQHF.

The chain recombines TRBV24-1 with TRBJ1-2; TRBD1 matches at 11 bases. The V segment lost 4 bases and the J segment 4 bases; nucleotides outside the gene matches: 7. CDR3 length: 16 residues. Germline V gene data show CDR1 as KGHDR and CDR2 as SFDVKD. CDR3 protein: CATSDSAGTGGYGYTF. In DNA, the CDR3 is TGTGCCACCAGTGACAGTGCCGGGACAGGGGGCTATGGCTACACCTTC.

This sequence joins TRBV6-2 or TRBV6-3 and TRBJ2-1; 10 nucleotides align to TRBD2. V lost 6 bases and J lost 8; bases outside the gene matches: 10. This CDR3 has 15 residues. CDR1 and CDR2 (germline): MNHEY, SVGEGT. The CDR3 DNA sequence: TGTGCCAGCAGCCTCTACAGCGGGAGGGCCTATGAGCAGTTCTTC. Its protein is CASSLYSGRAYEQFF.

This chain connects TRBV9 to TRBJ2-5, with TRBD2 matching over 12 bases. In germline, CDR1 is SGDLS, CDR2 YYNGEE. Trimming removed 4 bases from V and 5 bases from J; junction bases left unmatched: 9. CDR3 length equals 16 residues. For the CDR3, the DNA is TGTGCCAGCAGCCTAAGACTAGCGGGAGAGCGGGAGACCCAGTACTTC. Amino acid sequence: CASSLRLAGERETQYF.

The chain joins TRBV18 to TRBJ1-5, with 12 bases that match TRBD1. V shed 2 bases, J shed 6 bases, and the junction held 5 bases outside the gene matches. The CDR3 extends over 16 amino acids. The germline V gene encodes CDR1 KGHSH and CDR2 LQKENI. In DNA, the CDR3 is TGTGCCAGCTCACCATCCCGGGACAGGGGGCTTCAGCCCCAGCATTTT. As protein: CASSPSRDRGLQPQHF.

The rearrangement joins TRBV28 to TRBJ2-1; weak D call: TRBD2 (6 bases). Germline CDR1 reads MDHEN; CDR2 reads SYDVKM. Trimming shortened V by 10 bases and J by 8 bases, and 12 bases separated the two germline ends. CDR3 size: 11 residues. CDR3 in DNA: TGTGCCACCCATCCGGGGGATGAGCAGTTCTTC. Amino acid sequence: CATHPGDEQFF.

This clone was seen only once. The chain has TRBV2 and TRBJ1-5, with a possible D match to TRBD1 (6 bases). The germline gives CDR1 SNHLY, CDR2 FYNNEI. The CDR3 contains 14 residues. V was pared by 10 bases and J by 0 bases, with 13 bases between. This chain's CDR3 is CATKTGLSNQPQHF. As DNA, the CDR3 is TGTGCCACTAAGACAGGACTTAGCAATCAGCCCCAGCATTTT.

This clone was observed a few times. The V call is TRBV4-2, the J call TRBJ1-5; D gene ambiguous. CDR1 is LGHNA, CDR2 YNFKEQ, per germline. With 0 bases removed from V and 8 bases from J, the gap between germline ends came to 17 bases. The CDR3 consists of 16 residues. The DNA of the CDR3 is TGTGCCAGCAGCCAAGATTTGACGGGGAGGTTTGAGCCCCAGCATTTT. Its translation is CASSQDLTGRFEPQHF.

The chain uses TRBV27 and TRBJ1-2; 7 nucleotides align to TRBD1. Per germline, CDR1 MNHEY and CDR2 SMNVEV (reference sequence). The CDR3 is 15 amino acids. With 6 bases clipped from V and 0 bases from J, the junction kept 7 bases outside the gene matches. The CDR3 DNA follows: TGTGCCAGCAGACCCCCAGGGGGAGCTAACTATGGCTACACCTTC. This codes for CASRPPGGANYGYTF.

V gene TRBV7-2 combines with J gene TRBJ1-5, with D possibly TRBD1 on 6 matching bases. In germline, CDR1 is SGHTA, CDR2 FQGNSA. Trimming shortened V by 1 base and J by 6 bases, and 13 bases separated the two germline ends. This CDR3 has 15 amino acids. This chain's CDR3 is CASSLVGADSQPQHF. The CDR3 bases are TGTGCCAGCAGCTTAGTGGGGGCTGACAGTCAGCCCCAGCATTTT.

The chain links TRBV18 to TRBJ2-3; 7 bases are shared with TRBD2. The trim removed 6 bases at V and 4 bases at J, leaving 22 bases unmatched. The CDR3 spans 19 residues. Germline CDR1 KGHSH, CDR2 LQKENI. The CDR3 DNA is TGTGCCAGCTCTCCCAGCCGACCGACTCCTAGCGGAGGTGCAGATACGCAGTATTTT. Encoded protein: CASSPSRPTPSGGADTQYF.

The rearrangement links TRBV19 to TRBJ2-7; TRBD1 aligns across 10 bases. V lost 8 bases to trimming and J lost 3 bases; unmatched junction nucleotides: 4. CDR3 length equals 13 residues. Germline V gene data show CDR1 as LNHDA and CDR2 as SQIVND (reference sequence). CDR3 loop: CASRRDRGYEQYF. The CDR3 coding sequence is TGTGCCAGTCGCCGGGACAGGGGCTACGAGCAGTACTTC.

The CDR3 here is CASSGLAGEATGELFF. CDR3 DNA sequence: TGTGCCAGCAGCGGACTAGCGGGAGAGGCCACCGGGGAGCTGTTTTTT. This sequence joins TRBV9 and TRBJ2-2, with 12 bases matching TRBD2. CDR3 size: 16 residues. Germline V gene lookup returns CDR1 SGDLS and CDR2 YYNGEE. Trimming removed 3 bases from V and 4 bases from J; junction bases left unmatched: 4. The whole variable domain, filled in from reference TRBV9 and TRBJ2-2, reads DSGVTQTPKHLITATGQRVTLRCSPRSGDLSVYWYQQSLDQGLQFLIQYYNGEERAKGNILERFSAQQFPDLHSELNLSSLELGDSALYFCASSGLAGEATGELFFGEGSRLTVL.

The DNA of the CDR3 is TGTGCCAGCAGCGGAAGACTAGCGGGAGGGCCTAACAATGAGCAGTTCTTC. Encoded protein: CASSGRLAGGPNNEQFF. The rearrangement joins TRBV5-4 to TRBJ2-1, with TRBD2 identical over 14 bases. CDR3 length: 17 residues. The V gene's germline CDR1 is SGHNT and CDR2 YYREEE (reference sequence). Trimming removed 4 bases from V and 5 bases from J; junction bases left unmatched: 8.

CDR3 residues: CASSRTSGSTDTQYF. CDR3 DNA sequence: TGTGCCAGCAGCCGGACTAGCGGGAGCACAGATACGCAGTATTTT. This chain joins TRBV5-6 and TRBJ2-3; 11 positions match TRBD2. CDR1 is SGHDT and CDR2 is YYEEEE in the germline V gene. Trimming took 4 bases from V and 0 from J; bases not matched to a gene: 1. The CDR3 has 15 residues.

Here the CDR3 reads CATQHSGSTDTQYF. Written as DNA, the CDR3 is TGTGCCACTCAGCATAGCGGAAGCACAGATACGCAGTATTTT. The rearrangement joins TRBV24-1 to TRBJ2-3, with D possibly TRBD2 on 6 matching bases. The CDR3 has 14 amino acids. Germline loops: CDR1 KGHDR, CDR2 SFDVKD. Trimming removed 10 bases at V and 0 bases at J, with 13 bases between.